The 19 T cell receptor beta chains reported below all come from one sample, sequenced in a study of neoadjuvant nivolumab and ipilimumab in lung cancer. Sequencing was performed with immunoSEQ multiplex PCR; in TCRdb, only in-frame clones are kept and a portion is missing. The data contain some 31,000 clones, about 92% of them singletons. The specimen comprised peripheral blood, sampled after neoadjuvant nivolumab, alone or with ipilimumab, at or shortly before surgery. These receptor sequences come from an adult with non-small cell lung cancer.

The V call is TRBV29-1, the J call TRBJ2-5, with D maybe TRBD2 (5 bases). Germline V gene data show CDR1 as SQVTM and CDR2 as ANQGSEA. This CDR3 comprises 14 residues. Trimming left V 3 bases short and J 3 bases short, with 14 bases between. In nucleotides, the CDR3 is TGCAGCGTTGAGGAGACACTCGGGGAAGAGACCCAGTACTTC. It translates to CSVEETLGEETQYF.

The J gene is TRBJ2-7, the V gene TRBV5-4, with D uncertain. The CDR3 loop spans 15 amino acids. Germline CDR1 is SGHNT and CDR2 is YYREEE (reference sequence). V lost 0 bases to trimming and J lost 0 bases, with 10 bases between them. This CDR3 is CASSLDQVSSYEQYF. For the CDR3, the DNA is TGTGCCAGCAGCTTGGATCAGGTCAGCTCCTACGAGCAGTACTTC.

The chain recombines TRBV5-5 with TRBJ2-3, with D perhaps matching TRBD1 (6 bases). Between the trimmed V and J ends, which lost 0 bases and 4 bases, there was a span of 9 bases. This CDR3 comprises 14 residues. Germline V gives CDR1 SGHKS, CDR2 YYEKEE (reference sequence). This chain's CDR3 is CASSLGGQADTQYF. The CDR3 coding sequence is TGTGCCAGCAGCTTGGGGGGGCAGGCAGATACGCAGTATTTT.

V is TRBV2 and J is TRBJ2-2, with D unresolved. Germline CDR1 and CDR2: SNHLY and FYNNEI. This CDR3 is 14 amino acids long. V dropped 2 bases and J dropped 2 bases, with 6 bases sitting between them. The CDR3 DNA sequence: TGTGCCAGCAGTGAAACTGCTAACACCGGGGAGCTGTTTTTT. It yields the protein CASSETANTGELFF.

V gene TRBV28 combines with J gene TRBJ2-7; TRBD2 aligns across 8 bases. J was trimmed by 4 bases and V by 2 bases; bases with no gene match: 7. In germline, CDR1 is MDHEN, CDR2 SYDVKM. The CDR3 extends over 15 amino acids. CDR3 bases: TGTGCCAGCAGTTTAAGGTCTCGGGAGGGGTACGAGCAGTACTTC. Encoded protein: CASSLRSREGYEQYF. Full variable domain (outside the CDR3, taken from reference TRBV28 and TRBJ2-7): DVKVTQSSRYLVKRTGEKVFLECVQDMDHENMFWYRQDPGLGLRLIYFSYDVKMKEKGDIPEGYSVSREKKERFSLILESASTNQTSMYLCASSLRSREGYEQYFGPGTRLTVT.

J is TRBJ2-7 and V is TRBV19; the D gene is possibly TRBD1 (7 bases). The germline CDR1 and CDR2 sequences are LNHDA and SQIVND (reference sequence). This CDR3 is built from 14 residues. V was trimmed by 3 bases and J by 2 bases, leaving 11 bases between them. CDR3: CASSMTGRPYEQYF. The CDR3, as DNA: TGTGCCAGTAGTATGACAGGGAGGCCCTACGAGCAGTACTTC.

This chain links TRBV5-5 with TRBJ2-7; D is undetermined. The V and J ends lost 4 bases and 4 bases respectively, with 21 bases between them. CDR1 and CDR2 (germline): SGHKS, YYEKEE (reference sequence). This CDR3 comprises 16 residues. The chain's CDR3 is CASSLSSDTKLYEQYF. The DNA for the CDR3 is TGTGCCAGCAGCCTCTCCTCCGATACCAAACTGTACGAGCAGTACTTC.

About this clone: The junction shows a germline mismatch at one end, possibly a read error. The chain combines TRBV6-1 with TRBJ1-4; TRBD1 aligns across 8 bases. The CDR3 has 14 amino acids. Germline V CDR1 and CDR2: MNHNS, SASEGT. The chain's CDR3 is CASRDRVLGGKWIF. The CDR3 nucleotides read TGTGCCAGCAGGGACAGGGTTTTGGGAGGAAAATGGATTTTT.

CDR3 loop: CASSPLRGEVNTEAFF. In nucleotides, the CDR3 is TGTGCCAGCTCACCATTAAGGGGCGAGGTGAACACTGAAGCTTTCTTT. The chain couples TRBV18 to TRBJ1-1; possibly TRBD1 for D (5 bases). The CDR3 length is 16 residues. The V and J ends lost 2 bases and 0 bases respectively, with 13 bases between them. Germline V gives CDR1 KGHSH, CDR2 LQKENI.

This clone has a single count. This rearrangement joins TRBV5-1 to TRBJ1-1; D possibly corresponds to TRBD1 (5 bases). The CDR3 is made up of 15 amino acids. Germline CDR1 is SGHRS and CDR2 is YFSETQ. The V end lost 0 bases, the J end lost 6 bases, and 15 bases lay between the germline ends. CDR3 sequence reads: CASSLVSTAGSEAFF. DNA for the CDR3: TGCGCCAGCAGCTTGGTTTCGACAGCTGGGTCTGAAGCTTTCTTT.

The rearrangement links TRBV5-5 to TRBJ1-1, with unresolved D. Germline-derived CDR1 and CDR2 are SGHKS and YYEKEE (reference sequence). Trimming stripped 3 bases from V and 7 bases from J, with 22 bases between. This CDR3 contains 16 residues. The CDR3 DNA is TGTGCCAGCAGCTCCTCGGACGGTTCCTACTTTCTTGAAGCTTTCTTT. It specifies CASSSSDGSYFLEAFF.

The chain is built from TRBV7-8 and TRBJ2-5, with 9 bases that match TRBD1. The CDR3 has 15 amino acids. Germline V gene data show CDR1 as SGHVS and CDR2 as FQNEAQ. With 6 bases clipped from V and 4 bases from J, the junction kept 9 bases outside the gene matches. The CDR3 DNA is TGTGCCAGCAGACATAGGGACAGGGAGGGAGAGACCCAGTACTTC. Residues: CASRHRDREGETQYF.

The chain combines TRBV10-3 with TRBJ2-1; D gene ambiguous. There are 13 residues in the CDR3. With 6 bases removed from V and 10 bases from J, the gap between germline ends came to 16 bases. The V gene's germline CDR1 is ENHRY and CDR2 SYGVKD. The DNA of the CDR3 is TGTGCCATCAGCGACCGGACGGGCAAAGAGCAGTTCTTC. Translated: CAISDRTGKEQFF.

Written as DNA, the CDR3 is TGCGCCAGCAGCTCCCAAGCGGGAGGGCTCTGGTACAATGAGCAGTTCTTC. Its translation: CASSSQAGGLWYNEQFF. This chain connects TRBV5-1 to TRBJ2-1; 10 bases are shared with TRBD2. V was pared by 3 bases and J by 4 bases, with 10 bases of the junction left unmatched. This CDR3 has 17 residues. Germline loops: CDR1 SGHRS, CDR2 YFSETQ.

The V gene is TRBV2, the J gene TRBJ1-1; 7 nucleotides agree with TRBD1. In germline, CDR1 is SNHLY, CDR2 FYNNEI. After removal of 1 base from V and 4 bases from J, the junction contained 6 bases not matched to a gene. The CDR3 extends over 15 amino acids. CDR3 sequence (DNA): TGTGCCAGCAGTGAAGAGGGGGCGAGAGGCACTGAAGCTTTCTTT. Its protein product is CASSEEGARGTEAFF.

This clone showed up just once. This chain uses TRBV18 with TRBJ1-1; 7 nucleotides match TRBD1. CDR3 size: 16 residues. Germline lookup yields CDR1 KGHSH and CDR2 LQKENI. V shed 4 bases and J 4 bases; nucleotides not matched to a gene: 12. CDR3 nucleotides: TGTGCCAGCTCACAGGGGGCAAGGACCTTGGGCACTGAAGCTTTCTTT. Residues: CASSQGARTLGTEAFF.

This clone was seen only once. The CDR3: CSVKGGDGYTF. The CDR3 nucleotides are TGCAGCGTCAAAGGAGGGGATGGCTACACCTTC. The chain uses TRBV29-1 and TRBJ1-2; D possibly corresponds to TRBD1 (5 bases). The CDR3 is made up of 11 amino acids. V was pared by 6 bases and J by 6 bases, with 11 bases between. Looked up from germline, CDR1 is SQVTM and CDR2 is ANQGSEA.

The J gene is TRBJ1-2, the V gene TRBV2; D is unclear. Looked up from germline, CDR1 is SNHLY and CDR2 is FYNNEI. With 4 bases removed from V and 4 bases from J, the gap between germline ends came to 7 bases. The CDR3 has 12 residues. CDR3 amino acids: CASSVGGYGYTF. DNA for the CDR3: TGTGCCAGCAGTGTAGGCGGCTATGGCTACACCTTC.

In DNA, the CDR3 is TGCGCCAGCAGCTTGGGAATATTTAGCGTAGGGTTTACAGATACGCAGTATTTT. It translates to CASSLGIFSVGFTDTQYF. The rearrangement joins TRBV5-1 to TRBJ2-3, with D possibly TRBD2 on 5 matching bases. This CDR3 is 18 amino acids long. Germline lookup yields CDR1 SGHRS and CDR2 YFSETQ. The V and J ends lost 0 bases and 3 bases respectively, with 20 bases between them.